What follows describes a single T cell receptor beta chain. V was pared by 1 base and J by 1 base, with 11 bases between. This CDR3 spans 16 amino acids. The germline V gene has CDR1 SGHDT and CDR2 YYEEEE. The record originates from a study of blood T cell repertoires in COVID-19. Clones were sequenced by immunoSEQ multiplex PCR, and TCRdb holds only the in-frame ones, with some missing. The sample has about 80,000 clones, roughly 87% seen once; the top ten hold 6% to 8.5%. Sequenced input: peripheral blood. The chain couples TRBV5-6 to TRBJ2-2, with unresolved D. This sequence originates from a man between 65 and 85 years old with acute or convalescent COVID-19. In DNA form, the CDR3 reads TGTGCCAGCAGCTTGCGCATAGCCGGGAACACCGGGGAGCTGTTTTTT. Encoded protein: CASSLRIAGNTGELFF.